The source of this T cell receptor (beta chain) is a study of metastatic and nonmetastatic thyroid tumors. Study information: Where malignant and benign thyroid patients were concerned, repertoires were compared across blood and tumor or nodule tissue. Notes on the study in general: Malignant tumors reportedly showed significantly higher TCR beta diversity than benign nodules in both blood and tumor.

All patients were untreated before thyroid surgery. With MiXCR, TCRdb called clones anew from the PCR reads. The sample shows more than 85,000 clones, 7.5% to 9% of them seen only once. This clone was seen many times. Its matching antigen is unknown. A read error may produce the germline difference seen at one junction end. There are 12 residues in the CDR3. The germline V gene encodes CDR1 SEHNR and CDR2 FQNEAQ (reference sequence). V is TRBV7-9 and J is TRBJ2-7, with 7 positions matching TRBD2. The TCR originated in a female donor with papillary thyroid cancer or a benign thyroid nodule (not recorded which). Some clones in this sample may be carry-over from other donors' samples. The source material was blood. The CDR3 loop is CASSLGRGEQYF. Written as DNA, the CDR3 is TGTGCCAGCAGTTTAGGGAGGGGCGAGCAGTACTTC. The entire variable domain, with the rest obtained from reference TRBV7-9 and TRBJ2-7, is as follows: DTGVSQNPRHKITKRGQNVTFRCDPISEHNRLYWYRQTLGQGPEFLTYFQNEAQLEKSRLLSDRFSAERPKGSFSTLEIQRTEQGDSAMYLCASSLGRGEQYFGPGTRLTVT.